This T cell receptor beta chain was documented in a study of blood T cell repertoires in COVID-19. The protocol was immunoSEQ multiplex PCR, while the TCRdb copy is restricted to in-frame clones and leaves out a portion. Of fewer than 200,000 clones in the sample, under 85% were seen once. Germline lookup yields CDR1 MNHEY and CDR2 SMNVEV (reference sequence). The CDR3 totals 15 residues. V trimming: 1 base; J trimming: 2 bases; junction bases outside the gene matches: 3. The TCR sequence derives from a man in his 70s with acute or convalescent COVID-19. Sequencing was performed on peripheral blood. The rearrangement uses TRBV27 and TRBJ2-3, with TRBD1 matching 7 bases. The CDR3 sequence: CASSLWDSPTDTQYF. CDR3 in DNA: TGTGCCAGCAGTTTATGGGACAGCCCCACAGATACGCAGTATTTT.